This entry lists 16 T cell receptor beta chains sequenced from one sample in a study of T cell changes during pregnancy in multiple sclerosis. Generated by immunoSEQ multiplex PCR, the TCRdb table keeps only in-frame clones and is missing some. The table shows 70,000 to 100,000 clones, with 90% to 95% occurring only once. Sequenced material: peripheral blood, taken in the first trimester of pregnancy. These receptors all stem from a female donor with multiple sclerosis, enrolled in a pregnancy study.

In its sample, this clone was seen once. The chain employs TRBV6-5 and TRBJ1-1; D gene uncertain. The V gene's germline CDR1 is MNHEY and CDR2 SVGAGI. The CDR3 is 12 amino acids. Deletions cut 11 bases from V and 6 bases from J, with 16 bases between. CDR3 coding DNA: TGTGCCTGTATGGGCCGGCCCCCTGAAGCTTTCTTT. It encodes CACMGRPPEAFF.

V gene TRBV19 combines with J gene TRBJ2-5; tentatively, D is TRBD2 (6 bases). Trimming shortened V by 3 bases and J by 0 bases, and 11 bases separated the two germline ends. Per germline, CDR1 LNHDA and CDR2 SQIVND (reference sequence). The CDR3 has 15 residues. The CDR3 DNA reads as TGTGCCAGTAGTATCTCCGGCGGGAACCAAGAGACCCAGTACTTC. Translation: CASSISGGNQETQYF.

The CDR3 loop is CSVAAGGLTDTQYF. In DNA, the CDR3 is TGCAGCGTTGCAGCGGGGGGGCTAACAGATACGCAGTATTTT. The J gene is TRBJ2-3, the V gene TRBV29-1; 10 nucleotides match TRBD2. This CDR3 is built from 14 residues. With 4 bases clipped from V and 3 bases from J, the junction kept 4 bases outside the gene matches. Germline V gives CDR1 SQVTM, CDR2 ANQGSEA.

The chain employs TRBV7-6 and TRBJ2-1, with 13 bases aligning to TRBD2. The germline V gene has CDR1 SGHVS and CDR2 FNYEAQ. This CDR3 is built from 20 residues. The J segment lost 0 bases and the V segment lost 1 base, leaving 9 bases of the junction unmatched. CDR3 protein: CASSLGRRTSGGGSYNEQFF. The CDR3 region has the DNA TGTGCCAGCAGCTTAGGAAGGAGAACTAGCGGGGGGGGCTCCTACAATGAGCAGTTCTTC.

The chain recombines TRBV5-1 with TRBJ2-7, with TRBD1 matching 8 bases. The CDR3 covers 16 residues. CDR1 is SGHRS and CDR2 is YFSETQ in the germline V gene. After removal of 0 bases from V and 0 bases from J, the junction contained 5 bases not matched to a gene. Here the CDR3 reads CASSLGATGDSYEQYF. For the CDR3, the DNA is TGCGCCAGCAGCTTGGGGGCGACAGGGGACTCCTACGAGCAGTACTTC.

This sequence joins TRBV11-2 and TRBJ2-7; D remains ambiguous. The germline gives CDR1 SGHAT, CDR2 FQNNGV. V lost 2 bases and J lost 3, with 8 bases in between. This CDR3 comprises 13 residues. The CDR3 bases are TGTGCCAGCAGCTTAATGGCTAGCTACGAGCAGTACTTC. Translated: CASSLMASYEQYF. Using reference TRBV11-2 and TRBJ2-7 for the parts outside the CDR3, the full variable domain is EAGVAQSPRYKIIEKRQSVAFWCNPISGHATLYWYQQILGQGPKLLIQFQNNGVVDDSQLPKDRFSAERLKGVDSTLKIQPAKLEDSAVYLCASSLMASYEQYFGPGTRLTVT.

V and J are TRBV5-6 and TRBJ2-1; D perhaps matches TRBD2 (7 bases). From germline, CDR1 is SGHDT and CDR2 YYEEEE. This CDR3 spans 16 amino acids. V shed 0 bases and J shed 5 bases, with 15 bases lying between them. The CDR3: CASSLVRGALDNEQFF. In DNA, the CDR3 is TGTGCCAGCAGCTTGGTTCGGGGGGCCCTAGACAATGAGCAGTTCTTC.

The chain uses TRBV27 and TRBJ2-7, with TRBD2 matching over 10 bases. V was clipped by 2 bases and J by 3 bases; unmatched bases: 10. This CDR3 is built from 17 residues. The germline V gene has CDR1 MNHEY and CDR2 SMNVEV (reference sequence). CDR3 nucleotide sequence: TGTGCCAGCAGTTTACAATTCGGGCTAGCGGGAGTCTACGAGCAGTACTTC. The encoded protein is CASSLQFGLAGVYEQYF.

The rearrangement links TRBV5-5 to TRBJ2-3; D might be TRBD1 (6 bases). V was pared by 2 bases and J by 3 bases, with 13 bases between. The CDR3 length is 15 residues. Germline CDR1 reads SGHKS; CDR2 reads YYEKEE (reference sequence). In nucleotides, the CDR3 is TGTGCCAGCAGCTTATCTGGGGGCAGGACAGATACGCAGTATTTT. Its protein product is CASSLSGGRTDTQYF.

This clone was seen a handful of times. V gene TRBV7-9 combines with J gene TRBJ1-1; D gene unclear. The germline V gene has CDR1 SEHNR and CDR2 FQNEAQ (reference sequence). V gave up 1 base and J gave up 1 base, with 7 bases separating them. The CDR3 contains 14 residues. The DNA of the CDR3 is TGTGCCAGCAGCTTAGACATCCGGAACACTGAAGCTTTCTTT. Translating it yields CASSLDIRNTEAFF.

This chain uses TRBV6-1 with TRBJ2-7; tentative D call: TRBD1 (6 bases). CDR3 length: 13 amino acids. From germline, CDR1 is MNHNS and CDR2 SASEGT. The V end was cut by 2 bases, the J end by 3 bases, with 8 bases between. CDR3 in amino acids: CASSETGIYEQYF. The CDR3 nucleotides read TGTGCCAGCAGTGAAACAGGGATCTACGAGCAGTACTTC.

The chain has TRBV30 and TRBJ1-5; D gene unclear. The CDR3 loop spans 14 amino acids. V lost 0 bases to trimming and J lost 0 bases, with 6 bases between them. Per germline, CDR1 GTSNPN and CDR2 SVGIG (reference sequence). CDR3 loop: CAWSVSLSNQPQHF. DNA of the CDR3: TGTGCCTGGAGTGTTTCCCTTAGCAATCAGCCCCAGCATTTT.

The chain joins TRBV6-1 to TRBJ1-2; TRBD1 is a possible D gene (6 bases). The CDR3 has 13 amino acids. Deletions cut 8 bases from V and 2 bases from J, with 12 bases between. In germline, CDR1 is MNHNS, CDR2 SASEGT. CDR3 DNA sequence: TGTGCCAGCCGAACAGGGACCAACTATGGCTACACCTTC. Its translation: CASRTGTNYGYTF.

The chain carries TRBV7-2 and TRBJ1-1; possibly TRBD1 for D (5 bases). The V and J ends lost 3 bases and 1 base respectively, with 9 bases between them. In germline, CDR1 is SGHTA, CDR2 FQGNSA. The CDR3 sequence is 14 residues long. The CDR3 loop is CASSFSTANTEAFF. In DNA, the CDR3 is TGTGCCAGCAGCTTTTCGACAGCGAACACTGAAGCTTTCTTT.

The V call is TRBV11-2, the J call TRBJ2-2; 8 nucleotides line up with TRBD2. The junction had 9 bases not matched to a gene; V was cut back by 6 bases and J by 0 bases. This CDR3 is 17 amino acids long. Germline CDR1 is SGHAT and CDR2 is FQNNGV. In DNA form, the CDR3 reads TGTGCCAGCAGGCCTCTGGCGGGGGGACCGAACACCGGGGAGCTGTTTTTT. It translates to CASRPLAGGPNTGELFF.

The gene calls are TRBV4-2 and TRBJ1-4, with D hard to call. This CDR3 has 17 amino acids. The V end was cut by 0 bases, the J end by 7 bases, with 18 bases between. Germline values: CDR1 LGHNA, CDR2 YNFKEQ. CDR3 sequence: CASSQEVAGLEAEKLFF. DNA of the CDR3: TGTGCCAGCAGCCAAGAAGTTGCAGGACTTGAGGCTGAAAAACTGTTTTTT.